These T cell receptor beta chains were read from a single sample in a study of T cells after yellow fever vaccination. Each CDR3 protein gets one entry after TCRdb re-called the 5' RACE reads with MiXCR. The sample records some 250,000 distinct CDR3 sequences, roughly 3.5% being singletons. The sequences come from PBMCs, collected 15 days after the yellow fever booster vaccination. These receptors all stem from a man between 18 and 35 years old who received the YFV17D yellow fever vaccine. The CDR3 runs from the conserved cysteine through the conserved F or W. The D gene is left open where the match is weak. Only some rows state a clone size, as once, few, many or a class for expanded clones.

TRBJ1-1	TRBV12-3/TRBV12-4	few	NA	17	TGTGCCATAACACCCCCAGGGGTGGTATCAATGAACACTGAAGCTTTCTTT	CAITPPGVVSMNTEAFF
TRBJ1-1	TRBV4-3	few	NA	15	TGCGCCAGCAGCCCCGAAGGGGGAGCGTACACTGAAGCTTTCTTT	CASSPEGGAYTEAFF
TRBJ2-3	TRBV7-9	many	NA	15	TGTGCCAGCAGCCCCCCGATAGCGGTCACAGATACGCAGTATTTT	CASSPPIAVTDTQYF
TRBJ2-3	TRBV5-1	many	NA	13	TGCGCCAGCAGCCCAAATGAGGGTGGGATCGTGTATTTT	CASSPNEGGIVYF
TRBJ2-7	TRBV20-1	many	NA	13	TGCAGTGCTAGAGATCTGAAGAACCACGAGCAGTACTTC	CSARDLKNHEQYF
TRBJ1-5	TRBV6-6	many	NA	16	TGTGCCAGCAGTTACGATCTAGATACTTTGAGGCCGCCCCAGCATTTT	CASSYDLDTLRPPQHF
TRBJ2-1	TRBV5-1	many	NA	13	TGCGCCAGCAGCTTGTCTGGTGCCGATGAGCAGTTCTTC	CASSLSGADEQFF
TRBJ1-2	TRBV6-5	many	TRBD1	13	TGTGCCAGTGGGGACAGGGGATCAAATGGCTACACCTTC	CASGDRGSNGYTF
TRBJ2-1	TRBV7-2	many	TRBD1	15	TGTGCCAGCAGCACGGGACAGGGTAACTACAATGAGCAGTTCTTC	CASSTGQGNYNEQFF
TRBJ2-7	TRBV12-3/TRBV12-4	many	TRBD2	15	TGTGCCAGCAGTCTCGCCGGACTAGCTGCCTACGAGCAGTACTTC	CASSLAGLAAYEQYF
TRBJ2-7	TRBV7-2	many	NA	13	TGTGCCAGCAGCTTTGTCCTTACCACGGAGCAGTACTTC	CASSFVLTTEQYF
TRBJ2-3	TRBV6-2/TRBV6-3	many	NA	13	TGTGCCAGCAGTTACAGGAGCACAGATACGCAGTATTTT	CASSYRSTDTQYF
TRBJ1-5	TRBV7-4	many	NA	17	TGTGCCAGCAGGTCCAGGCCTTTACAGGGATCAGGACAGCCCCAGCATTTT	CASRSRPLQGSGQPQHF
TRBJ1-2	TRBV7-2	many	TRBD1	17	TGTGCCAGCAGCCCCAACCGGGACAGGGTCCGATGGTACGGCTACACCTTC	CASSPNRDRVRWYGYTF
TRBJ1-1	TRBV3-1	NA	TRBD1	16	TGTGCCAGCAGCCAAGTCAGTCAGGGGGCCTGGACTGAAGCTTTCTTT	CASSQVSQGAWTEAFF
TRBJ2-7	TRBV29-1	many	TRBD1	14	TGCAGCGTTGCAAACCTACAGGGGGCCCACGAGCAGTACTTC	CSVANLQGAHEQYF
TRBJ1-2	TRBV7-2	NA	TRBD1	16	TGTGCCAGCAGCCTGGACGCGGGACAGCTAATCTATGGCTACACCTTC	CASSLDAGQLIYGYTF
TRBJ1-5	TRBV27	many	NA	15	TGTGCCAGCAGTTTATCGAATCAAGGGCATCAGCCCCAGCATTTT	CASSLSNQGHQPQHF
TRBJ2-5	TRBV5-5	many	NA	14	TGTGCCAGCAGCTCACCTACGGGGAAAGAGACCCAGTACTTC	CASSSPTGKETQYF
TRBJ2-3	TRBV5-5	NA	NA	16	TGTGCCAGCAGCACCCCTAGCGATCTCAGCACAGATACGCAGTATTTT	CASSTPSDLSTDTQYF
TRBJ2-3	TRBV5-1	many	TRBD2	14	TGCGCCAGCCAGAGACTAGCGTCCACAGATACGCAGTATTTT	CASQRLASTDTQYF
TRBJ2-7	TRBV4-1	NA	NA	16	TGCGCCAGCAGCCAAGCGGAGGGACTCCAAGCCTACGAGCAGTACTTC	CASSQAEGLQAYEQYF
TRBJ2-3	TRBV7-2	many	NA	17	TGTGCCAGCAGCCTTTCCCTAGGATCGGGGTTTGGAGATACGCAGTATTTT	CASSLSLGSGFGDTQYF
TRBJ1-5	TRBV12-3/TRBV12-4	many	NA	13	TGTGCCAGCAGAGGACAGCTGGACCAGCCCCAGCATTTT	CASRGQLDQPQHF
TRBJ2-3	TRBV5-1	NA	TRBD1	16	TGCGCCAGCAGCTTTACAGGGGGCGATGTCACAGATACGCAGTATTTT	CASSFTGGDVTDTQYF
TRBJ2-1	TRBV6-6	few	NA	16	TGTGCCAGCAGTTACTCGTGGGGAGGAGGGTACAATGAGCAGTTCTTC	CASSYSWGGGYNEQFF
TRBJ1-2	TRBV7-3	NA	NA	12	TGTGCCAGCAGCCAGGGAAGAGGAGGCTACACCTTC	CASSQGRGGYTF
TRBJ2-6	TRBV29-1	many	NA	14	TGCAGCGTTCACGGCGGGGCTGGGGCCAACGTCCTGACTTTC	CSVHGGAGANVLTF
TRBJ2-1	TRBV7-2	NA	NA	12	TGTGCCAGCCTACCCTCCTACAATGAGCAGTTCTTC	CASLPSYNEQFF
TRBJ1-2	TRBV4-1	many	NA	14	TGCGCCAGCAGCCTTTCCGGGGGGGACTATGGCTACACCTTC	CASSLSGGDYGYTF
TRBJ2-1	TRBV5-1	many	NA	15	TGCGCCAGCAGCTTGGAGCAGGGTTCCCACAATGAGCAGTTCTTC	CASSLEQGSHNEQFF
TRBJ2-1	TRBV29-1	many	TRBD1	13	TGCAGCGCCCGGACAGGGGAAAACAATGAGCAGTTCTTC	CSARTGENNEQFF
TRBJ1-1	TRBV12-3/TRBV12-4	many	NA	15	TGTGCCAGCAGGGGAGTCTCCGGGACGGTTGGAAAAGCTTTCTTT	CASRGVSGTVGKAFF
TRBJ2-7	TRBV4-1	many	NA	15	TGCGCCAGCAGCCACCCCGCGGGAACAGCTTACGAGCAGTACTTC	CASSHPAGTAYEQYF
TRBJ1-5	TRBV20-1	many	NA	15	TGCAGTGCTAGAGATAACGGGGACACCTCTCAGCCCCAGCATTTT	CSARDNGDTSQPQHF
TRBJ2-7	TRBV12-3/TRBV12-4	many	NA	11	TGTGCCAGCAGTTTCTCCTACGAGCAGTACTTC	CASSFSYEQYF
TRBJ2-3	TRBV12-3/TRBV12-4	many	NA	15	TGTGCCAGCAACCCGGGGCCAGCGGAGACAGATACGCAGTATTTT	CASNPGPAETDTQYF
TRBJ2-5	TRBV12-3/TRBV12-4	many	TRBD1	13	TGTGCCAGCAGGGGACAGGGACAAGAGACCCAGTACTTC	CASRGQGQETQYF
TRBJ2-2	TRBV9	many	NA	15	TGTGCCAGCAGCGTTGGAGCTACCCACACCGGGGAGCTGTTTTTT	CASSVGATHTGELFF
TRBJ2-3	TRBV6-2/TRBV6-3	many	NA	12	TGTGCCAGCAGGGACAGCATGGATACGCAGTATTTT	CASRDSMDTQYF
TRBJ2-7	TRBV5-1	many	NA	15	TGCGCCAGCAGCTTGGCCGGGGACACCTCCTACGAGCAGTACTTC	CASSLAGDTSYEQYF
TRBJ2-5	TRBV3-1	many	NA	13	TGTGCCAGCAGCCAAGGTCTTTCAGAGACCCAGTACTTC	CASSQGLSETQYF
TRBJ1-6	TRBV7-2	many	NA	12	TGTGCCAGCAGCTTAATCCCTTCACCCCTCCACTTT	CASSLIPSPLHF
TRBJ2-5	TRBV7-9	many	TRBD2	18	TGTGCCAGCAGCTTACGGGCTAGCGGGGGGTTAAGACAAGAGACCCAGTACTTC	CASSLRASGGLRQETQYF
TRBJ1-2	TRBV12-3/TRBV12-4	NA	NA	14	TGTGCCAGCAGCGCCAATCGGGGTTCCTATGGCTACACCTTC	CASSANRGSYGYTF
TRBJ2-5	TRBV18	few	NA	12	TGTGCCAGCTCACCAACGAAGGGGACCCAGTACTTC	CASSPTKGTQYF
TRBJ1-1	TRBV5-5	many	NA	14	TGTGCCAGCAGCTTGGCCTCAACAGCCGATGAAGCTTTCTTT	CASSLASTADEAFF
TRBJ2-5	TRBV12-5	many	TRBD2	15	TGTGCTAGTGGTCTCGAGCGGGGGGGCTTGGAGACCCAGTACTTC	CASGLERGGLETQYF
TRBJ1-6	TRBV12-3/TRBV12-4	many	NA	14	TGTGCCAGCACCAAGGGATCTCAGAGTTCACCCCTCCACTTT	CASTKGSQSSPLHF
TRBJ2-3	TRBV20-1	many	NA	15	TGCAGTGCTACGAAGGGGGTCGGGACTACAGATACGCAGTATTTT	CSATKGVGTTDTQYF
TRBJ2-3	TRBV7-8	many	NA	14	TGTGCCAGCAGCTTTTGGACCAGCACAGATACGCAGTATTTT	CASSFWTSTDTQYF
TRBJ2-5	TRBV5-1	NA	TRBD1	14	TGCGCCAGCTCACCAACAGGGGGCGGGGAGACCCAGTACTTC	CASSPTGGGETQYF
TRBJ1-2	TRBV20-1	NA	TRBD1	13	TGCAGTGCTCGGGACAGAAGTGGCGATGGCTACACCTTC	CSARDRSGDGYTF
TRBJ2-1	TRBV5-1	many	TRBD1	15	TGCGCCAGCAGCTCCTGGGGACAGGCCTACAATGAGCAGTTCTTC	CASSSWGQAYNEQFF
TRBJ1-4	TRBV10-3	many	NA	14	TGTGCCATCAGTGAGCCAGGGACGGGTGAAAAACTGTTTTTT	CAISEPGTGEKLFF
TRBJ2-2	TRBV12-3/TRBV12-4	many	NA	16	TGTGCCAGCAGTTTAGGGGAAGGGCAGAACACCGGGGAGCTGTTTTTT	CASSLGEGQNTGELFF
TRBJ2-3	TRBV12-3/TRBV12-4	many	NA	13	TGTGCCAGCAGTTACGTTAGCACAGATACGCAGTATTTT	CASSYVSTDTQYF
TRBJ2-7	TRBV7-9	many	NA	12	TGTGCCAGCAGCTTAGCGGACGGGTCGGGGTACTTC	CASSLADGSGYF
TRBJ1-6	TRBV3-1	NA	NA	15	TGTGCCAGCAGCCAAGAACCCACAAGGGATTCACCCCTCCACTTT	CASSQEPTRDSPLHF